Presented here are 3 T cell receptor beta chains from one specimen sequenced in a study of cytomegalovirus exposure and HLA in healthy donors. Here immunoSEQ multiplex PCR was the method, and the copy in TCRdb shows in-frame clones only, minus some. The sample lists 190,000 or so clones, 84% seen once, with around 2.8% in the top ten. The sequenced sample was PBMCs. The receptors were gathered from a young woman in good health and CMV-seropositive.

The V and J genes are TRBV4-3 and TRBJ1-4; D is undetermined. Germline CDR1 LGHNA, CDR2 YSLEER. CDR3 size: 14 residues. V was pared by 1 base and J by 8 bases, with 11 bases between. CDR3 protein: CASSQVGRGEKLFF. CDR3 DNA sequence: TGCGCCAGCAGCCAAGTCGGCAGAGGGGAAAAACTGTTTTTT.

The chain links TRBV7-8 to TRBJ1-4; 9 bases match TRBD1. V shed 7 bases, J shed 12 bases, and the junction held 18 bases outside the gene matches. The CDR3 is made up of 16 amino acids. The germline gives CDR1 SGHVS, CDR2 FQNEAQ. The CDR3 is CASTSTLGTGPSELFF. In nucleotides, the CDR3 is TGTGCCAGCACCTCCACCTTAGGGACAGGGCCCTCGGAACTGTTTTTT.

This clone was found once. The rearrangement uses TRBV5-6 and TRBJ1-4; D is perhaps TRBD1 (5 bases). Germline lookup yields CDR1 SGHDT and CDR2 YYEEEE. V dropped 3 bases and J dropped 5 bases, with 23 bases sitting between them. The CDR3 covers 18 residues. The CDR3 sequence is CASSWGGLTSNGNEKLFF. In nucleotides, the CDR3 is TGTGCCAGCAGCTGGGGGGGTCTCACCTCAAACGGGAATGAAAAACTGTTTTTT.